This note documents a single TCR beta chain sequence. The record originates from a study of graft-versus-host responses after intestinal transplantation. In the study overall: Anti-thymocyte globulin induction was given to all recipients, followed by tacrolimus and steroids for 2 to 3 years. Points from the study as a whole: Allografts of patients with graft-donor T cell macrochimerism showed high graft-versus-host to host-versus-graft clone ratios. Peak circulating GvH clone levels tracked with early post-transplant HvG declines.

Data came from immunoSEQ multiplex PCR; TCRdb stores just in-frame clones and leaves some out. This sample has 8,500 to 11,000 clones, with roughly 31% found just once. Plated together were roughly 200,000 CFSE-labeled responder cells and roughly 200,000 irradiated, violet-dye-labeled stimulator cells. Trimming took off 4 bases at V and 7 bases at J, with 13 bases between the two ends. There are 13 residues in the CDR3. The germline gives CDR1 SNHLY, CDR2 FYNNEI. The chain combines TRBV2 with TRBJ1-2; D call uncertain. The receptor's source is a human patient who was an organ donor for intestinal transplantation. The sample consisted of alloreactive CD4+ T cells from a mixed lymphocyte reaction culture, taken before transplantation. Subset of the sample: CFSE-low proliferating T cells sorted from approximately 6-day pre-transplant mixed lymphocyte reaction (GvH or HvG direction). This CDR3 is CASSVGEGAGYTF. The CDR3 DNA sequence: TGTGCCAGCAGTGTGGGAGAGGGAGCTGGCTACACCTTC.